The clone carrying this TCR beta chain has a count of ten or more. The antigen is unknown. The V gene end was trimmed by 7 bases and the J gene end by 3 bases; junction bases not matched to a gene: 9. Germline V lookup: CDR1 SGHNT, CDR2 YYREEE (reference sequence). The CDR3 loop spans 15 amino acids. This sample was included in a study of T cell responses to AZD1222 COVID-19 vaccine. Study outcomes and limitations: Spike-specific TCR breadth and depth went up after people got two AZD1222 doses. White British people made up most donors, females outnumbered males, and clonal diversity was possibly underestimated. Baseline seropositivity occurred in only six AZD1222 recipients. Samples come after the peak T cell response, not at day 14.

Produced via immunoSEQ multiplex PCR; TCRdb's table is partial and in-frame only. The table shows about 97,000 clones, with about 88% occurring only once. This chain joins TRBV5-4 and TRBJ2-2, with 7 bases identical to TRBD1. This sample comprised peripheral blood, obtained on day 0 of AZD1222 vaccination. This TCR came from an adult in good health. The CDR3 sequence is CASARGGDYTGELFF. Here the CDR3 DNA reads TGTGCCAGCGCGAGAGGGGGCGACTACACCGGGGAGCTGTTTTTT.